Following are 24 T cell receptor beta chains from one sample sequenced in a study of T cell responses to AZD1222 COVID-19 vaccine. Profiling relied on immunoSEQ multiplex PCR, and the TCRdb table lists in-frame clones only, not all of them. The repertoire holds 70,000 to 85,000 clones, with 70% to 85% as singletons. Here the sequenced sample was peripheral blood, taken on day 0 of AZD1222 vaccination. The receptors stem from an adult in good health.

The chain carries TRBV6-5 and TRBJ2-3; D is possibly TRBD2 (5 bases). Germline CDR1 reads MNHEY; CDR2 reads SVGAGI. The CDR3 covers 13 residues. Trimming shortened V by 11 bases and J by 2 bases, and 14 bases separated the two germline ends. The CDR3 loop is CAGRGRYTDTQYF. Here the CDR3 DNA reads TGTGCCGGTCGAGGGAGATACACAGATACGCAGTATTTT.

About this clone itself: An end of the junction differs from the germline gene, which may be a read error. The CDR3 region has the DNA TGTGCTAGCAGTCCGAACTTGGGTTCACCCCTCCACTTT. Translation gives CASSPNLGSPLHF. This rearrangement joins TRBV7-7 to TRBJ1-6; D ambiguous. CDR3 size: 13 residues. CDR1 is SSHAT, CDR2 FNYEAQ, per germline (reference sequence).

The genes are TRBV5-4 and TRBJ2-3; maybe TRBD2 (7 bases). The germline V and J ends were trimmed by 2 bases and 6 bases, with 19 bases remaining between them. Germline assignment: CDR1 SGHNT and CDR2 YYREEE (reference sequence). This CDR3 is 16 amino acids long. The CDR3 region is CASSLDAGAREDTQYF. For the CDR3, the DNA is TGTGCCAGCAGCTTAGATGCGGGGGCCAGAGAGGATACGCAGTATTTT.

The chain has TRBV30 and TRBJ1-2; D gene unclear. Trimming removed 3 bases at V and 7 bases at J, with 12 bases between. Germline V gene lookup returns CDR1 GTSNPN and CDR2 SVGIG (reference sequence). CDR3 length: 12 residues. The CDR3 here is CAWSPPDIGYTF. The CDR3, as DNA: TGTGCCTGGAGCCCCCCCGACATTGGCTACACCTTC.

The chain has TRBV5-1 and TRBJ2-1; D remains unclear. The V gene lost 0 bases and the J gene lost 2 bases, with 9 bases spanning the gap. The CDR3 covers 15 residues. In germline, CDR1 is SGHRS, CDR2 YFSETQ. CDR3 DNA sequence: TGCGCCAGCAGCTTGGCCGGCTTCACCTACAATGAGCAGTTCTTC. Residues: CASSLAGFTYNEQFF.

The genes are TRBV19 and TRBJ2-5; 7 bases agree with TRBD2. Germline CDR1 and CDR2: LNHDA and SQIVND (reference sequence). This CDR3 spans 12 amino acids. Trimming cost V 6 bases and J 5 bases; bases outside gene matches: 3. The CDR3 region has the DNA TGTGCCAGTAGCCCCGGGGGGGAGACCCAGTACTTC. Protein sequence: CASSPGGETQYF. The entire variable domain, with the rest obtained from reference TRBV19 and TRBJ2-5, is as follows: DGGITQSPKYLFRKEGQNVTLSCEQNLNHDAMYWYRQDPGQGLRLIYYSQIVNDFQKGDIAEGYSVSREKKESFPLTVTSAQKNPTAFYLCASSPGGETQYFGPGTRLLVL.

The chain uses TRBV15 and TRBJ2-1, with 8 bases matching TRBD2. The CDR3 contains 16 residues. Germline V lookup: CDR1 LNHNV, CDR2 YYDKDF (reference sequence). V shed 4 bases and J 4 bases; nucleotides not matched to a gene: 9. CDR3 sequence: CATSNLPGLGYNEQFF. For the CDR3, the DNA is TGTGCCACCAGCAATCTTCCGGGACTAGGATACAATGAGCAGTTCTTC.

The rearrangement uses TRBV27 and TRBJ1-1; D ambiguous. The CDR3 covers 13 residues. With 4 bases removed from V and 0 bases from J, the gap between germline ends came to 6 bases. The germline V gene has CDR1 MNHEY and CDR2 SMNVEV (reference sequence). CDR3 loop: CASSYGLNTEAFF. The DNA of the CDR3 is TGTGCCAGCAGTTATGGACTGAACACTGAAGCTTTCTTT.

The chain employs TRBV7-2 and TRBJ2-3, with 7 bases that match TRBD2. CDR3 length equals 13 residues. Trimming at V came to 10 bases and at J to 3 bases, leaving 7 bases not matched to a gene. CDR1 and CDR2 (germline): SGHTA, FQGNSA. CDR3: CATGGFGTDTQYF. The CDR3 region has the DNA TGTGCCACCGGGGGGTTTGGGACAGATACGCAGTATTTT.

This clone was seen a handful of times. V gene TRBV7-9 combines with J gene TRBJ1-6; D remains unclear. The CDR3 is made up of 13 amino acids. Looked up from germline, CDR1 is SEHNR and CDR2 is FQNEAQ (reference sequence). Trimming took 1 base from V and 7 from J, leaving 5 bases between them. The CDR3 loop reads CASSLVVNSPLHF. The CDR3 coding sequence is TGTGCCAGCAGCTTAGTGGTCAATTCACCCCTCCACTTT.

This clone was counted a few times. The chain combines TRBV19 with TRBJ2-7; TRBD2 might be the D (6 bases). Trimming shortened V by 8 bases and J by 5 bases, and 22 bases separated the two germline ends. The V gene's germline CDR1 is LNHDA and CDR2 SQIVND (reference sequence). This CDR3 spans 15 amino acids. The CDR3 protein is CASSWGERRSHEQYF. The CDR3, as DNA: TGTGCCAGTTCCTGGGGGGAGCGGAGGTCCCACGAGCAGTACTTC.

The chain employs TRBV5-1 and TRBJ2-5; 12 positions agree with TRBD2. This CDR3 is built from 18 residues. V was clipped by 0 bases and J by 4 bases; unmatched bases: 10. Per the germline V gene, CDR1 is SGHRS and CDR2 is YFSETQ. CDR3 in amino acids: CASSLAASGGASRETQYF. The CDR3, as DNA: TGCGCCAGCAGCTTGGCAGCTAGCGGGGGGGCTTCCAGAGAGACCCAGTACTTC.

This chain connects TRBV12-3 or TRBV12-4 to TRBJ1-1; tentatively, D is TRBD1 (5 bases). V lost 3 bases, J lost 7 bases, and 12 bases lay in between. This CDR3 spans 13 amino acids. CDR3 in DNA: TGTGCCAGCAGTTTCAGCGGTGGGGGTGAAGCTTTCTTT. Its translation is CASSFSGGGEAFF.

The J gene is TRBJ1-5, the V gene TRBV7-6; 7 nucleotides align to TRBD1. Germline V gene data show CDR1 as SGHVS and CDR2 as FNYEAQ. The CDR3 has 15 residues. Unmatched junction bases numbered 7, after V lost 1 base and J lost 7 bases. CDR3 protein: CASSLGDRAEQPQHF. The CDR3 bases are TGTGCCAGCAGCTTAGGAGACAGGGCTGAACAGCCCCAGCATTTT.

The rearrangement joins TRBV7-2 to TRBJ1-1; D is possibly TRBD1 (5 bases). This CDR3 is 14 amino acids long. The ends were cut back, 5 bases at V and 4 bases at J, with 14 bases in the middle. The germline V gene has CDR1 SGHTA and CDR2 FQGNSA. The chain's CDR3 is CASSATGTVTEAFF. In nucleotides, the CDR3 is TGTGCCAGCAGCGCCACCGGGACCGTCACTGAAGCTTTCTTT.

This clone was detected once. V and J are TRBV11-2 and TRBJ2-4; D is possibly TRBD2 (6 bases). Germline V CDR1 and CDR2: SGHAT, FQNNGV. V dropped 5 bases and J dropped 3 bases, with 17 bases sitting between them. This CDR3 spans 16 amino acids. Written as DNA, the CDR3 is TGTGCCAGCAGCCTATTAGGTGGGGGGTACAAAAACATTCAGTACTTC. As protein: CASSLLGGGYKNIQYF.

On this clone itself: One junction end does not reproduce the germline sequence, and a read error may be involved. The chain has TRBV4-1 and TRBJ2-1, with D possibly being TRBD1 or TRBD2 (5 bases each). Germline V lookup: CDR1 MGHRA, CDR2 YSYEKL. This CDR3 is 20 amino acids long. The CDR3 spells CASRQGEYLGEGASYNEQFF. CDR3 DNA: TGCGCCAGCAGACAAGGGGAGTACCTCGGAGAGGGCGCCTCCTACAATGAGCAGTTCTTC.

The chain links TRBV7-2 to TRBJ2-1; D remains unclear. Trimming stripped 1 base from V and 3 bases from J, with 10 bases between. CDR1 and CDR2 from the germline V gene are SGHTA and FQGNSA. This CDR3 contains 15 residues. The CDR3 region has the DNA TGTGCCAGCAGCTTAGAAGGGCTAGACTACAATGAGCAGTTCTTC. Translating gives CASSLEGLDYNEQFF.

The genes are TRBV19 and TRBJ2-2, with D possibly matching TRBD2 (6 bases). The CDR3 runs 15 residues. Trimming removed 1 base from V and 5 bases from J, with 11 bases in between. Germline lookup yields CDR1 LNHDA and CDR2 SQIVND (reference sequence). CDR3 DNA sequence: TGTGCCAGTAGTATAGTCGGGGGAGATACCGGGGAGCTGTTTTTT. Protein: CASSIVGGDTGELFF. Looking up the rest from reference TRBV19 and TRBJ2-2 gives the full variable domain: DGGITQSPKYLFRKEGQNVTLSCEQNLNHDAMYWYRQDPGQGLRLIYYSQIVNDFQKGDIAEGYSVSREKKESFPLTVTSAQKNPTAFYLCASSIVGGDTGELFFGEGSRLTVL.

This clone was seen a single time. The chain employs TRBV25-1 and TRBJ2-3; 10 nucleotides line up with TRBD2. Looked up from germline, CDR1 is MGHDK and CDR2 is SYGVNS. The CDR3 spans 15 residues. V trimming: 7 bases; J trimming: 6 bases; junction bases outside the gene matches: 10. The CDR3 coding sequence is TGTGCCAGCACCCTAGCGGGGGTCGGCCGCGATACGCAGTATTTT. It encodes CASTLAGVGRDTQYF.

This clone has more than one count but fewer than ten. The V gene is TRBV9, the J gene TRBJ2-5, with D possibly TRBD2 on 6 matching bases. V was clipped by 3 bases and J by 5 bases, with 20 bases between them. From germline, CDR1 is SGDLS and CDR2 YYNGEE. The CDR3 sequence is 16 residues long. CDR3 amino acids: CASSAGGGHPRETQYF. The CDR3 DNA reads TGTGCCAGCAGCGCCGGGGGAGGTCACCCTCGGGAGACCCAGTACTTC.

This chain links TRBV15 with TRBJ2-1; no reliable D call. The CDR3 is 13 residues long. Looked up from germline, CDR1 is LNHNV and CDR2 is YYDKDF (reference sequence). The V and J ends lost 0 bases and 11 bases respectively, with 11 bases between them. The CDR3 coding sequence is TGTGCCACCAGCAGAGATACAACGCCCAAGCAGTTCTTC. It is translated as CATSRDTTPKQFF.

The chain carries TRBV4-3 and TRBJ2-3; the match to TRBD2 covers 12 bases. Germline trimming cut 3 bases from V and 4 bases from J; bases unmatched to any gene: 11. Germline values: CDR1 LGHNA, CDR2 YSLEER. CDR3 size: 18 residues. CDR3 coding DNA: TGCGCCAGCAGCCAGCTCCCTAGCGGGGGGGCTTTACCAGATACGCAGTATTTT. Its protein product is CASSQLPSGGALPDTQYF.

The rearrangement links TRBV7-9 to TRBJ1-1; tentatively, D is TRBD1 (6 bases). This CDR3 is built from 15 residues. CDR1 is SEHNR and CDR2 is FQNEAQ in the germline V gene (reference sequence). Trimming left V 2 bases short and J 0 bases short, with 10 bases between. For the CDR3, the DNA is TGTGCCAGCAGCTTAATCCAGGGGCTGAACACTGAAGCTTTCTTT. Translating gives CASSLIQGLNTEAFF.